This entry lists 5 T cell receptor beta chains sequenced from one sample in a study of T-cell reconstitution after alpha-beta-depleted transplantation in children. Unique molecular identifiers were used in preparing the TCRbeta library. TCRdb recomputed calls from the PCR reads with MiXCR, one row per CDR3 protein. The sample has fewer than 90,000 distinct CDR3 sequences; about 7% are singletons. The sample here was PBMCs from the stem cell graft donor, taken from the stem cell graft. These receptors were obtained from a human donor who donated a stem cell graft to a child with acute lymphoblastic leukemia.

This clonotype was counted at least ten times. Here the CDR3 reads CASRETGGNTEAFF. In DNA, the CDR3 is TGTGCCAGCAGGGAGACAGGGGGGAACACTGAAGCTTTCTTT. The chain uses TRBV6-1 and TRBJ1-1; 9 nucleotides agree with TRBD1. J was trimmed by 1 base and V by 6 bases; bases with no gene match: 3. This CDR3 spans 14 amino acids. Germline CDR1 MNHNS, CDR2 SASEGT.

In its sample, this clonotype was seen many times. One junction end does not reproduce the germline sequence, and a read error may be involved. This chain's CDR3 is CAIGDSSSYNEHFF. For the CDR3, the DNA is TGTGCCATCGGGGACTCCAGCTCCTACAATGAGCATTTCTTC. The chain carries TRBV10-3 and TRBJ2-1; D perhaps matches TRBD2 (6 bases). The germline CDR1 and CDR2 sequences are ENHRY and SYGVKD. The CDR3 covers 14 residues.

This rearrangement joins TRBV19 to TRBJ1-1; D may be TRBD1 (6 bases). This CDR3 comprises 13 residues. Trimming left V 2 bases short and J 4 bases short, with 8 bases between. Germline values: CDR1 LNHDA, CDR2 SQIVND (reference sequence). The CDR3 sequence: CASSIRGGTEAFF. In nucleotides, the CDR3 is TGTGCCAGTAGTATACGAGGGGGCACTGAAGCTTTCTTT.

This clonotype came up a few times. CDR3 amino acids: CASSFRQGASKTDTQYF. The CDR3, as DNA: TGTGCCAGCAGTTTCCGACAGGGGGCTTCGAAGACAGATACGCAGTATTTT. This rearrangement joins TRBV27 to TRBJ2-3; 10 nucleotides agree with TRBD1. This CDR3 is 17 amino acids long. V lost 3 bases, J lost 3 bases, and 9 bases stayed unmatched. The germline V gene encodes CDR1 MNHEY and CDR2 SMNVEV (reference sequence).

This clonotype came up many times. V gene TRBV29-1 combines with J gene TRBJ2-1; no firm D call. The CDR3 extends over 9 amino acids. V was pared by 4 bases and J by 9 bases, with 4 bases between. The germline gives CDR1 SQVTM, CDR2 ANQGSEA. In DNA, the CDR3 is TGCAGCGTTGGTGGTGAGCAGTTCTTC. Its protein product is CSVGGEQFF.